The following is a T cell receptor (beta chain) sequence with its context. Its antigen remains unidentified. Just one base apart from a much larger clone, this may be a read error. CDR3 length: 15 amino acids. Germline V gene sequence: CDR1 SGHRS, CDR2 YFSETQ. Trimming shortened V by 0 bases and J by 4 bases, and 14 bases separated the two germline ends. The data originate from a study of tumor and adjacent non-tumor tissue in lung cancer. Study background: Samples averaged around 3.9 million productive TCRbeta reads each.

This sample's RNA came from whole unsorted tissue. This non-tumor lung sample came from over 3 cm beyond the tumor edge. Chemotherapy-naive patients with new lung cancer underwent thoracic surgery in China, August–November 2014. The study's findings and limits: Higher tumor TCR diversity was associated with shorter survival.

A modified ARM-PCR protocol with three rounds of nested PCR amplified TCRbeta. A single record per CDR3 protein comes from TCRdb applying MiXCR to the multiplex PCR reads. The sample has 94,000 or so distinct CDR3 sequences, around 82% seen once; the top ten hold about a fifth. Input material: distant non-tumor lung tissue. This sequence was found in a woman aged 50 to 60 with non-small cell lung cancer. The rearrangement joins TRBV5-1 to TRBJ2-7; tentatively, D is TRBD2 (5 bases). The chain's CDR3 is CASSLASRRPYEQYF. For the CDR3, the DNA is TGCGCCAGCAGCTTGGCTAGCCGAAGACCTTACGAGCAGTACTTC.